The 7 T cell receptor beta chains listed next were all sequenced from one sample in a study of glioma-infiltrating T cells. Using RNA template, CDR3s of TCR alpha and beta were amplified with iRepertoire arm-PCR. Using its own MiXCR run on the multiplex PCR reads, TCRdb lists one record per CDR3 protein. Of around 170,000 distinct CDR3 sequences listed, approximately 40% were seen once; the top ten hold around 5%. Sequenced: glioma tissue, nonneoplastic brain tissue, or PBMCs (not recorded which). The source is a human donor with low-grade glioma or glioblastoma, undergoing nonglioma brain surgery, or in good health (not recorded which).

This clonotype appeared a few times. V usage is TRBV5-4 and J usage is TRBJ1-1; no clear D. Germline CDR1 and CDR2: SGHNT and YYREEE (reference sequence). The CDR3 is 13 residues long. V was cut by 4 bases and J by 7 bases, with 14 bases left in between. The CDR3 sequence: CASSHPDGGEAFF. DNA for the CDR3: TGTGCCAGCAGCCACCCGGATGGTGGTGAAGCTTTCTTT. Full variable domain (rest looked up from reference TRBV5-4 and TRBJ1-1): ETGVTQSPTHLIKTRGQQVTLRCSSQSGHNTVSWYQQALGQGPQFIFQYYREEENGRGNFPPRFSGLQFPNYSSELNVNALELDDSALYLCASSHPDGGEAFFGQGTRLTVV.

With respect to this clonotype: At one end the junction does not follow the germline gene, possibly because of a read error. The genes are TRBV15 and TRBJ2-3, with TRBD2 as a possible D gene (6 bases). Germline CDR1 is LNHNV and CDR2 is YYDKDF (reference sequence). This CDR3 spans 14 amino acids. Written as DNA, the CDR3 is TGTGCCACCAGCGGTCCTAGCGCCCGAGATACGCGGTATTTT. This gives the protein CATSGPSARDTRYF.

This sequence joins TRBV2 and TRBJ2-6, with D unclear. Germline CDR1 and CDR2: SNHLY and FYNNEI. The CDR3 has 15 residues. V lost 2 bases, J lost 0 bases, and 5 bases lay in between. In nucleotides, the CDR3 is TGTGCCAGCAGTGAATCCCCCTCTGGGGCCAACGTCCTGACTTTC. This translates into CASSESPSGANVLTF.

Turning to this clonotype: A much bigger clone sits one base away, suggesting this may be a read error. V usage is TRBV7-7 and J usage is TRBJ2-1, with 11 bases lining up with TRBD2. Germline V gene data show CDR1 as SSHAT and CDR2 as FNYEAQ (reference sequence). There are 16 residues in the CDR3. Written as DNA, the CDR3 is TGTGCCAGCATAAGGGGGGAACTAGCGGGAGTTAATGAGCAGTCCTTC. This sequence encodes CASIRGELAGVNEQSF.

The chain carries TRBV19 and TRBJ2-2, with TRBD2 matching over 10 bases. The CDR3 sequence is 16 residues long. Germline assignment: CDR1 LNHDA and CDR2 SQIVND (reference sequence). The J segment lost 4 bases and the V segment lost 4 bases, leaving 6 bases of the junction unmatched. The CDR3 spells CASSTLAGEITGELFF. The CDR3 DNA is TGTGCCAGTAGTACCCTAGCGGGAGAAATCACCGGGGAGCTGTTTTTT.

The chain combines TRBV5-6 with TRBJ1-1, with 9 bases aligning to TRBD1. J lost 0 bases, V lost 4 bases, and 4 bases had no gene match. Germline CDR1 SGHDT, CDR2 YYEEEE. The CDR3 is 15 amino acids. CDR3 nucleotides: TGTGCCAGCAGCACGACAGGGGGGATGAACACTGAAGCTTTCTTT. Protein product: CASSTTGGMNTEAFF.

About this clonotype: Possible read error: a much larger clone is one base away. This chain joins TRBV28 and TRBJ2-1; D is undetermined. V was pared by 8 bases and J by 8 bases, with 13 bases between. The CDR3 length is 12 residues. Germline V CDR1 and CDR2: MDHEN, SYDVKM. CDR3 nucleotides: TGTGCCAGCGTTGGGGATGGAGATGAGCAGTTCTTC. Its translation: CASVGDGDEQFF. Drawing the rest from reference TRBV28 and TRBJ2-1, the complete variable domain is DVKVTQSSRYLVKRTGEKVFLECVQDMDHENMFWYRQDPGLGLRLIYFSYDVKMKEKGDIPEGYSVSREKKERFSLILESASTNQTSMYLCASVGDGDEQFFGPGTRLTVL.